The clone carrying this T cell receptor beta chain was found a few times. As yet, its antigen is unknown. The sample comes from a study of identical twins. Deletions cut 5 bases from V and 7 bases from J, with 17 bases between. The CDR3 spans 15 residues. TCRdb reanalysed the 5' RACE reads using MiXCR and keeps one entry per CDR3 protein. Among about 900,000 distinct CDR3 sequences, 12% were seen once, and the ten largest hold 1.5% to 2%. Study-wide results and limits: Cross-sectional statistical analysis, not tracking of the same donors, underpinned the conclusions. In monozygotic twins, models underestimated the sharing of out-of-frame TCR alpha. Cord blood beta clonotypes that were abundant carried fewer insertions, and memory repertoires showed no such trend. Alpha sequences out of frame and shared by twins had excess low generation probability.

These same records also appear under a second study, on yellow fever vaccine responses in identical twins.

This clonotype originated in a woman aged 18-29 years in good health. The chain recombines TRBV12-3 or TRBV12-4 with TRBJ1-4; TRBD1 might be the D (6 bases). Sequenced sample: PBMCs. The CDR3 loop is CASSTPSGGFEKLFF. In DNA, the CDR3 is TGTGCCAGCAGTACCCCCTCCGGGGGCTTTGAAAAACTGTTTTTT.